Below, 22 T cell receptor beta chains from the same sample are listed, as sequenced in a study of blood T cell repertoires in COVID-19 (dated by TCRdb to between 2020 and 2021). The library was made by the immunoSEQ multiplex PCR assay. The immuneACCESS repertoire file appears here via TCRdb, limited to in-frame rearrangements. These files lack a portion of the clones; in checked studies, under half of the deficit traces to unresolved V genes, and the cause of the others is not known. The sample table shows about 300,000 clones, and over 75% are seen once. Together, the top ten hold about 4% of the sample. The sequenced sample was PBMCs or T cells enriched from blood (not recorded which). These receptors were obtained from a man aged 25 to 45 who had recovered from COVID-19.

The genes are TRBV5-8 and TRBJ1-1; no firm D call. The V end was cut by 0 bases, the J end by 1 base, with 4 bases between. The germline V gene has CDR1 SGHTS and CDR2 YDEGEE. The CDR3 has 13 residues. The CDR3 is CASSLGPNTEAFF. The CDR3, as DNA: TGTGCCAGCAGCTTGGGGCCGAACACTGAAGCTTTCTTT.

The V and J genes are TRBV4-1 and TRBJ2-5; TRBD2 is a possible D gene (5 bases). Germline CDR1 reads MGHRA; CDR2 reads YSYEKL. The V and J ends lost 4 bases and 3 bases respectively, with 9 bases between them. The CDR3 has 13 residues. For the CDR3, the DNA is TGCGCCAGCAGCCTACTAGAGAAAGAGACCCAGTACTTC. It translates to CASSLLEKETQYF.

CDR3 protein: CASSLGVWTGANEQFF. For the CDR3, the DNA is TGTGCCAGCAGCCTAGGGGTTTGGACAGGGGCCAATGAGCAGTTCTTC. The genes are TRBV7-2 and TRBJ2-1; 9 nucleotides agree with TRBD1. The CDR3 has 16 residues. Per germline, CDR1 SGHTA and CDR2 FQGNSA. The J segment lost 6 bases and the V segment lost 5 bases, leaving 11 bases of the junction unmatched.

The CDR3 reads CASSVDRPNQPQHF. The CDR3 DNA sequence: TGTGCCAGTAGCGTGGACAGACCAAATCAGCCCCAGCATTTT. The chain employs TRBV19 and TRBJ1-5, with D possibly matching TRBD1 (6 bases). V lost 6 bases, J lost 4 bases, and 13 bases lay in between. CDR1 and CDR2 from the germline V gene are LNHDA and SQIVND (reference sequence). This CDR3 region has 14 residues.

The J gene is TRBJ1-2, the V gene TRBV2, with 7 bases aligning to TRBD1. Germline V gene lookup returns CDR1 SNHLY and CDR2 FYNNEI. The CDR3 has 12 amino acids. V shed 5 bases and J 6 bases; nucleotides not matched to a gene: 3. The CDR3 DNA reads TGTGCCAGCAGTCAACAGGGGAATGGCTACACCTTC. This translates into CASSQQGNGYTF.

This chain connects TRBV23-1 to TRBJ2-7, with D perhaps matching TRBD2 (6 bases). TRBV23-1 belongs to the ORF category, with a function that is uncertain. V was trimmed by 11 bases and J by 4 bases, leaving 21 bases between them. The CDR3 runs to 14 residues. The DNA of the CDR3 is TGCGCCCTAAGGGACTTGGCTTTAGATTACGAGCAGTACTTC. Protein product: CALRDLALDYEQYF.

The chain combines TRBV7-8 with TRBJ2-1; TRBD1 might be the D (6 bases). Trimming shortened V by 5 bases and J by 10 bases, and 12 bases separated the two germline ends. This CDR3 is built from 12 residues. Germline V gene lookup returns CDR1 SGHVS and CDR2 FQNEAQ. The CDR3: CASSPSGQEQFF. The CDR3 DNA reads as TGTGCCAGCAGCCCGAGCGGACAGGAGCAGTTCTTC. The variable domain in full, with the rest retrieved from reference TRBV7-8 and TRBJ2-1, is GAGVSQSPRYKVAKRGQDVALRCDPISGHVSLFWYQQALGQGPEFLTYFQNEAQLDKSGLPSDRFFAERPEGSVSTLKIQRTQQEDSAVYLCASSPSGQEQFFGPGTRLTVL.

The chain uses TRBV24-1 and TRBJ2-3, with D tentatively TRBD2 (5 bases). Germline V gene sequence: CDR1 KGHDR, CDR2 SFDVKD. V gave up 3 bases and J gave up 6 bases, with 18 bases separating them. This CDR3 is built from 16 residues. The CDR3 reads CATSDPEGKGIDTQYF. In DNA, the CDR3 is TGTGCCACCAGTGATCCCGAGGGTAAAGGGATCGATACGCAGTATTTT.

V is TRBV2 and J is TRBJ1-2; D is uncertain. Trimming shortened V by 4 bases and J by 6 bases, and 15 bases separated the two germline ends. Germline CDR1 SNHLY, CDR2 FYNNEI. This CDR3 region has 14 residues. DNA of the CDR3: TGTGCCAGCAGTGGAAATGGAGGGAAGGATGGCTACACCTTC. It encodes CASSGNGGKDGYTF.

This chain uses TRBV12-5 with TRBJ2-7, with TRBD1 matching 11 bases. The junction had 8 bases not matched to a gene; V was cut back by 5 bases and J by 5 bases. Germline values: CDR1 LGHNT, CDR2 FRNRAP. The CDR3 extends over 15 amino acids. The CDR3 DNA is TGTGCTAGTGGTGCCCCGGACAGGGGGCCCGACGAGCAGTACTTC. Translation: CASGAPDRGPDEQYF.

The chain carries TRBV9 and TRBJ1-3, with D possibly being TRBD1 (5 bases). Trimming removed 0 bases at V and 0 bases at J, with 7 bases between. The CDR3 is 15 amino acids. CDR1 is SGDLS and CDR2 is YYNGEE in the germline V gene. The CDR3 sequence: CASSVVQGSGNTIYF. CDR3 coding DNA: TGTGCCAGCAGCGTAGTCCAGGGCTCTGGAAACACCATATATTTT.

This clone was counted once. CDR3: CASSYRPPSSGNTIYF. In DNA form, the CDR3 reads TGTGCCAGCAGTTACCGGCCGCCTAGCTCTGGAAACACCATATATTTT. The rearrangement links TRBV27 to TRBJ1-3; unclear D gene. The CDR3 is 16 residues long. Trimming removed 4 bases at V and 0 bases at J, with 13 bases between. CDR1 and CDR2 (germline): MNHEY, SMNVEV (reference sequence).

The chain couples TRBV19 to TRBJ2-1, with D possibly matching TRBD1 (6 bases). The CDR3 has 15 amino acids. Deletions cut 3 bases from V and 6 bases from J, with 15 bases between. CDR1 is LNHDA and CDR2 is SQIVND in the germline V gene (reference sequence). CDR3 sequence reads: CASSIQGSGSNEQFF. CDR3 coding DNA: TGTGCCAGTAGTATTCAGGGGTCGGGCTCCAATGAGCAGTTCTTC.

This sequence joins TRBV2 and TRBJ1-5; D is undetermined. The CDR3 extends over 15 amino acids. CDR1 is SNHLY, CDR2 FYNNEI, per germline. V shed 4 bases and J shed 0 bases, with 10 bases lying between them. The CDR3 here is CASSVSGYSNQPQHF. The CDR3 DNA is TGTGCCAGCAGTGTATCAGGATATAGCAATCAGCCCCAGCATTTT.

This chain joins TRBV27 and TRBJ2-2, with D maybe TRBD2 (5 bases). The ends were cut back, 5 bases at V and 7 bases at J, with 11 bases in the middle. This CDR3 has 13 amino acids. Germline CDR1 reads MNHEY; CDR2 reads SMNVEV (reference sequence). The chain's CDR3 is CASSPSRGGELFF. The CDR3 DNA reads TGTGCCAGCAGTCCCTCTCGGGGCGGGGAGCTGTTTTTT.

The genes are TRBV28 and TRBJ1-5; maybe TRBD1 (5 bases). The CDR3 has 19 residues. V shed 5 bases and J shed 4 bases, with 27 bases lying between them. Germline CDR1 and CDR2: MDHEN and SYDVKM. Here the CDR3 reads CASSPRTGTKWPRNQPQHF. CDR3 DNA: TGTGCCAGCAGTCCCCGAACCGGGACTAAATGGCCCAGGAATCAGCCCCAGCATTTT. The variable domain in full, with the rest retrieved from reference TRBV28 and TRBJ1-5, is DVKVTQSSRYLVKRTGEKVFLECVQDMDHENMFWYRQDPGLGLRLIYFSYDVKMKEKGDIPEGYSVSREKKERFSLILESASTNQTSMYLCASSPRTGTKWPRNQPQHFGDGTRLSIL.

J is TRBJ1-5 and V is TRBV4-1; no reliable D call. The CDR3 is 14 amino acids. From germline, CDR1 is MGHRA and CDR2 YSYEKL. Trimming removed 3 bases at V and 6 bases at J, with 12 bases between. The CDR3 DNA reads TGCGCCAGCAGCCAGGATGAGGGTAGTCAGCCCCAGCATTTT. It specifies CASSQDEGSQPQHF.

V is TRBV29-1 and J is TRBJ1-2; TRBD1 aligns across 8 bases. The CDR3 sequence is 12 residues long. Germline assignment: CDR1 SQVTM and CDR2 ANQGSEA. Trimming cost V 7 bases and J 8 bases; bases outside gene matches: 9. The CDR3 region has the DNA TGCAGCGGTCGACAGGGGAATCGGGGCTACACCTTC. It encodes CSGRQGNRGYTF.

This chain links TRBV19 with TRBJ2-5; 10 nucleotides agree with TRBD2. The CDR3 extends over 16 amino acids. V lost 5 bases, J lost 4 bases, and 10 bases stayed unmatched. CDR1 is LNHDA and CDR2 is SQIVND in the germline V gene (reference sequence). The CDR3 loop is CASSFTAGGPRETQYF. DNA for the CDR3: TGTGCCAGTAGTTTTACAGCGGGAGGGCCCCGAGAGACCCAGTACTTC.

This chain uses TRBV10-2 with TRBJ2-7, with TRBD1 matching 11 bases. This CDR3 contains 15 residues. Germline V lookup: CDR1 WSHSY, CDR2 SAAADI. The junction had 7 bases not matched to a gene; V was cut back by 6 bases and J by 3 bases. CDR3 in DNA: TGCGCCAGCAGGAGGAGGGACAGGGGGGGCTACGAGCAGTACTTC. It translates to CASRRRDRGGYEQYF.

A few counts support this clone. This chain uses TRBV5-1 with TRBJ1-2; D is perhaps TRBD1 (5 bases). CDR1 SGHRS and CDR2 YFSETQ come from the germline V gene. The V end lost 4 bases, the J end lost 8 bases, and 21 bases lay between the germline ends. The CDR3 covers 15 residues. The CDR3 bases are TGCGCCAGCAGCCCGATCGGGGGGAGCGGACACGGCTACACCTTC. Its protein product is CASSPIGGSGHGYTF.

The chain has TRBV7-9 and TRBJ2-1; 13 positions match TRBD2. CDR3 length: 15 amino acids. Trimming at V came to 6 bases and at J to 10 bases, leaving 9 bases not matched to a gene. Germline lookup yields CDR1 SEHNR and CDR2 FQNEAQ (reference sequence). CDR3: CASRQLAGGPFEQFF. The CDR3 DNA is TGTGCCAGCAGACAACTAGCGGGAGGGCCCTTCGAGCAGTTCTTC.